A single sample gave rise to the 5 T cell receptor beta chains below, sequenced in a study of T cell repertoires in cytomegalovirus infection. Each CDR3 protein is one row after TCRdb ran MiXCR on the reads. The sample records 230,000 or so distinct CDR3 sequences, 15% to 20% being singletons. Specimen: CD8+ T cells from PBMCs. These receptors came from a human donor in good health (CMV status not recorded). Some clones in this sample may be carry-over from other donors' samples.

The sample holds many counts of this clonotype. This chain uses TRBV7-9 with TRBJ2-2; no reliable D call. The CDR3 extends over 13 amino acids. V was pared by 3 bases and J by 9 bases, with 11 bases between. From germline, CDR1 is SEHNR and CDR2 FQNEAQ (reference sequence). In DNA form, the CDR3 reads TGTGCCAGCAGCTTCGGTTTTCTTTGGGAGCTGTTTTTT. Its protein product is CASSFGFLWELFF.

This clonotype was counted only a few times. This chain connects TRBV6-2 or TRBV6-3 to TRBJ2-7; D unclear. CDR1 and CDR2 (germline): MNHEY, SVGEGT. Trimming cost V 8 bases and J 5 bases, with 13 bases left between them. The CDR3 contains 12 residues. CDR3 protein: CASSLGSDEQYF. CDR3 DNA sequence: TGTGCCAGCTCGCTGGGATCGGACGAGCAGTACTTC.

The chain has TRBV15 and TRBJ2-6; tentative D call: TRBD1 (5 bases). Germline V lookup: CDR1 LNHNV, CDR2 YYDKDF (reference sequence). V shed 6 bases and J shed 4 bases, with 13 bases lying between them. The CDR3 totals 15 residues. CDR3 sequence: CATSPGISGANVLTF. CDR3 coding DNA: TGTGCCACCAGTCCAGGGATCTCCGGGGCCAACGTCCTGACTTTC.

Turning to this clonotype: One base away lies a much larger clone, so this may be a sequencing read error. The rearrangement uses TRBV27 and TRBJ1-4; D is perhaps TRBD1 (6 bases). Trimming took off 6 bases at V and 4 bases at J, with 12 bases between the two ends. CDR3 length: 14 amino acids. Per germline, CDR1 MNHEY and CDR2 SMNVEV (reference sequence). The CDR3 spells CASRATGHNEKLFF. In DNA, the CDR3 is TGTGCCAGCAGGGCGACAGGCCATAATGAAAAACTGTTTTTT.

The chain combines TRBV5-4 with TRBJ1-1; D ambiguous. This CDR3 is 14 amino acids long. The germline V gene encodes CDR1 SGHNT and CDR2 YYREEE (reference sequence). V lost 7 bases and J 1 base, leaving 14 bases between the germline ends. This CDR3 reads CASRPLTENTEAFF. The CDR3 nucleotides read TGTGCCAGCCGCCCCCTTACAGAGAACACTGAAGCTTTCTTT.